This T cell receptor (beta chain) came from a study of beta chain features in type 1 diabetes. Study details: No patient-donor differences in age, gender, total cells or subset yield.

Expressed TCRB transcripts were sequenced because the entire RNA isolate underwent reverse transcription. Method: immunoSEQ multiplex PCR; TCRdb's copy keeps in-frame clones and lacks some. The sample has 200,000 to 250,000 clones; more than 15% are singletons. Findings and limits, study-wide: Among patients with Type 1 diabetes, TCRB CDR3s were moderately but significantly shorter in every one of the four CD4+ subsets.

With 0 bases clipped from V and 3 bases from J, the junction kept 12 bases outside the gene matches. This CDR3 has 17 residues. Germline V gives CDR1 SGDLS, CDR2 YYNGEE. This clone was detected only a few times. What it binds is not known. This rearrangement joins TRBV9 to TRBJ2-7, with TRBD2 matching over 7 bases. This TCR was sampled from a man between 25 and 39 years old with type 1 diabetes. Sequenced material: naive CD4+ T cells from blood. In nucleotides, the CDR3 is TGTGCCAGCAGCGTAGGTCGCGGCGGCGGGAGTGGCTACGAGCAGTACTTC. Translation: CASSVGRGGGSGYEQYF.